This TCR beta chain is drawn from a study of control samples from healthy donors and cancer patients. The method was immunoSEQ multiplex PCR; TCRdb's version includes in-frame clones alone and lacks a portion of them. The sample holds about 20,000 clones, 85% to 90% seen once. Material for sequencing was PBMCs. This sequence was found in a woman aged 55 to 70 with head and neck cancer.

The CDR3 DNA follows: TGTGCCAGCAGCTCTCTATCAGGGGCCCCAACGCAGTATTTT. Residues: CASSSLSGAPTQYF. The gene calls are TRBV7-9 and TRBJ2-3; tentatively, D is TRBD1 (6 bases). Germline CDR1 and CDR2: SEHNR and FQNEAQ (reference sequence). V lost 4 bases and J 9 bases, leaving 17 bases between the germline ends. CDR3 length: 14 residues.